A single sample is the source of the 18 T cell receptor beta chains below, sequenced in a study of OX40 agonist ivuxolimab in advanced cancers. Libraries were constructed by the immunoSEQ multiplex PCR assay. Sourced from immuneACCESS, this table was stored by TCRdb with only in-frame sequences that have V and J called. A share of the clones is absent; for the studies checked, an unresolved V gene accounts for under half, and the remainder has no known explanation. In all, the sample holds some 44,000 clones, and around 88% of those were seen once. The ten biggest clones cover 0.3% to 0.4% of the sample. The sample here was CD4+ or CD8+ T cells sorted from blood, taken in a trial of the OX40 agonist ivuxolimab. The receptors stem from an adult with an advanced solid tumor such as melanoma, head and neck, liver or kidney cancer.

This clone was detected only once. V is TRBV6-1 and J is TRBJ2-3; D possibly uses TRBD1 or TRBD2 (5 bases each). CDR1 MNHNS and CDR2 SASEGT come from the germline V gene. Trimming removed 3 bases from V and 9 bases from J, with 19 bases in between. The CDR3 is made up of 15 amino acids. CDR3 in amino acids: CASSDTLADWDTQYF. CDR3 coding DNA: TGTGCCAGCAGTGACACCCTGGCGGATTGGGACACGCAGTATTTT.

The V call is TRBV18, the J call TRBJ1-1; D remains unclear. The CDR3 sequence is 16 residues long. CDR1 is KGHSH and CDR2 is LQKENI in the germline V gene. Trimming removed 3 bases from V and 2 bases from J, with 16 bases in between. The CDR3 DNA sequence: TGTGCCAGCTCACCCACCTTCGGGCAGACCAACACTGAAGCTTTCTTT. It codes for CASSPTFGQTNTEAFF. Based on the CDR3 plus reference TRBV18 and TRBJ1-1, the full variable domain is NAGVMQNPRHLVRRRGQEARLRCSPMKGHSHVYWYRQLPEEGLKFMVYLQKENIIDESGMPKERFSAEFPKEGPSILRIQQVVRGDSAAYFCASSPTFGQTNTEAFFGQGTRLTVV.

This clone was counted a single time. V and J are TRBV2 and TRBJ1-2; D not certain. This CDR3 region has 13 residues. Germline lookup yields CDR1 SNHLY and CDR2 FYNNEI. V was cut by 6 bases and J by 7 bases, with 15 bases left in between. The CDR3: CASRSRENGGYTF. The CDR3 nucleotides read TGTGCCAGCAGATCCAGAGAGAATGGTGGCTACACCTTC. Combining the CDR3 with reference TRBV2 and TRBJ1-2 gives the whole variable domain EPEVTQTPSHQVTQMGQEVILRCVPISNHLYFYWYRQILGQKVEFLVSFYNNEISEKSEIFDDQFSVERPDGSNFTLKIRSTKLEDSAMYFCASRSRENGGYTFGSGTRLTVV.

Remarks on this clone: The sample contains more than one DNA sequence encoding this CDR3. The V call is TRBV5-4, the J call TRBJ2-3; unclear D gene. Per the germline V gene, CDR1 is SGHNT and CDR2 is YYREEE (reference sequence). Trimming left V 2 bases short and J 2 bases short, with 6 bases between. This CDR3 spans 13 amino acids. This chain's CDR3 is CASSLSHTDTQYF. In nucleotides, the CDR3 is TGTGCCAGCAGCTTATCTCACACAGATACGCAGTATTTT.

V gene TRBV28 combines with J gene TRBJ2-7; TRBD1 is a possible D gene (5 bases). This CDR3 comprises 14 residues. V lost 6 bases to trimming and J lost 1 base, with 13 bases between them. In germline, CDR1 is MDHEN, CDR2 SYDVKM. In nucleotides, the CDR3 is TGTGCCAGCAGAGGGGTTGGAGCTTCCTACGAGCAGTACTTC. Translation gives CASRGVGASYEQYF.

The J gene is TRBJ2-5, the V gene TRBV4-3; D could derive from TRBD1 or TRBD2 (6 bases each). The CDR3 sequence is 17 residues long. In germline, CDR1 is LGHNA, CDR2 YSLEER. V lost 2 bases, J lost 4 bases, and 20 bases lay in between. CDR3 nucleotide sequence: TGCGCCAGCAGCCAATTTGGGGGACTGGGGGGCGGAGAGACCCAGTACTTC. Translating it yields CASSQFGGLGGGETQYF.

The rearrangement links TRBV5-6 to TRBJ1-5; 11 bases align to TRBD1. Germline CDR1 is SGHDT and CDR2 is YYEEEE. CDR3 length: 16 amino acids. After removal of 4 bases from V and 7 bases from J, the junction contained 10 bases not matched to a gene. The CDR3 DNA follows: TGTGCCAGCAGCCTTCTCCGGGACAGGGGGGTCCAGCCCCAGCATTTT. This translates into CASSLLRDRGVQPQHF.

The sample holds one count of this clone. The chain is built from TRBV5-4 and TRBJ2-2; D is unclear. The length of the CDR3 is 13 residues. Germline-derived CDR1 and CDR2 are SGHNT and YYREEE (reference sequence). Trimming cost V 2 bases and J 2 bases, with 4 bases left between them. CDR3 residues: CASSFFNTGELFF. The CDR3, as DNA: TGTGCCAGCAGCTTTTTTAACACCGGGGAGCTGTTTTTT.

This clone was seen only a few times. V and J are TRBV19 and TRBJ2-5; 12 positions match TRBD1. The CDR3 loop spans 15 amino acids. CDR1 and CDR2 from the germline V gene are LNHDA and SQIVND (reference sequence). Unmatched junction bases numbered 6, after V lost 6 bases and J lost 4 bases. The CDR3: CASRSGTGGSETQYF. The CDR3 DNA reads TGTGCCAGTAGGTCCGGGACAGGGGGCTCAGAGACCCAGTACTTC. The full variable domain, its missing parts supplied by reference TRBV19 and TRBJ2-5, is DGGITQSPKYLFRKEGQNVTLSCEQNLNHDAMYWYRQDPGQGLRLIYYSQIVNDFQKGDIAEGYSVSREKKESFPLTVTSAQKNPTAFYLCASRSGTGGSETQYFGPGTRLLVL.

This clone has just a few counts. This chain connects TRBV15 to TRBJ2-7, with D tentatively TRBD2 (6 bases). Germline CDR1 is LNHNV and CDR2 is YYDKDF (reference sequence). The CDR3 is 13 amino acids. V was cut by 2 bases and J by 8 bases, with 13 bases left in between. The CDR3 region is CATSRWGTDKQYF. The CDR3 DNA sequence: TGTGCCACCAGCAGATGGGGGACTGACAAGCAGTACTTC.

The chain combines TRBV30 with TRBJ1-4; 7 bases fit TRBD1. The CDR3 loop spans 13 amino acids. The germline V gene has CDR1 GTSNPN and CDR2 SVGIG (reference sequence). The chain's CDR3 is CASSTGNNEKLFF. CDR3 in DNA: TGTGCATCCTCGACAGGGAATAATGAAAAACTGTTTTTT.

This clone was recorded a few times. The chain recombines TRBV27 with TRBJ2-7, with D possibly TRBD2 on 6 matching bases. The length of the CDR3 is 16 residues. From germline, CDR1 is MNHEY and CDR2 SMNVEV (reference sequence). V was cut by 5 bases and J by 2 bases, with 19 bases left in between. In nucleotides, the CDR3 is TGTGCCAGCAGTCCGTCCTCAAGCGGGTCCGCCTACGAGCAGTACTTC. Translated, it gives CASSPSSSGSAYEQYF.

V is TRBV2 and J is TRBJ1-3; D is unresolved. V dropped 2 bases and J dropped 0 bases, with 8 bases sitting between them. Germline V gene sequence: CDR1 SNHLY, CDR2 FYNNEI. The CDR3 covers 15 residues. In DNA form, the CDR3 reads TGTGCCAGCAGTGAACAGCTCATCTCTGGAAACACCATATATTTT. The encoded protein is CASSEQLISGNTIYF.

This clone occurred once. The CDR3 bases are TGCGCCAGCAGCACAGGGACACGGGATGAAAAACTGTTTTTT. This encodes CASSTGTRDEKLFF. The rearrangement links TRBV5-1 to TRBJ1-4, with a weak D call TRBD1 (6 bases). The CDR3 runs to 14 residues. Germline V lookup: CDR1 SGHRS, CDR2 YFSETQ. V was pared by 4 bases and J by 6 bases, with 13 bases between.

This clone was observed once. The chain recombines TRBV27 with TRBJ2-7, with D unresolved. Trimming took 2 bases from V and 6 from J, leaving 5 bases between them. Germline loops: CDR1 MNHEY, CDR2 SMNVEV (reference sequence). This CDR3 is 11 amino acids long. The CDR3 bases are TGTGCCAGCAGTTTAGAAGGCGAGCAGTACTTC. As protein: CASSLEGEQYF.

The V call is TRBV7-8, the J call TRBJ2-3; 11 nucleotides agree with TRBD2. The CDR3 extends over 18 amino acids. CDR1 SGHVS and CDR2 FQNEAQ come from the germline V gene. Unmatched junction bases numbered 5, after V lost 0 bases and J lost 0 bases. CDR3 DNA: TGTGCCAGCAGCTTAGCCCGACTAGCGGGGAAAAGCACAGATACGCAGTATTTT. This sequence encodes CASSLARLAGKSTDTQYF.

V gene TRBV5-8 combines with J gene TRBJ1-1; TRBD1 aligns across 7 bases. Germline CDR1 is SGHTS and CDR2 is YDEGEE. After removal of 0 bases from V and 6 bases from J, the junction contained 8 bases not matched to a gene. The CDR3 is 15 residues long. The chain's CDR3 is CASSLDGGRGAEAFF. As DNA, the CDR3 is TGTGCCAGCAGCTTGGATGGGGGCAGGGGGGCTGAAGCTTTCTTT.

V and J are TRBV19 and TRBJ2-2; maybe TRBD1 (5 bases). Looked up from germline, CDR1 is LNHDA and CDR2 is SQIVND (reference sequence). V lost 5 bases and J 0 bases, leaving 10 bases between the germline ends. The CDR3 totals 15 residues. The CDR3 nucleotides read TGTGCCAGTAGTGGGGCCAGGGCGAACACCGGGGAGCTGTTTTTT. Translation gives CASSGARANTGELFF.